These T cell receptor beta chains were read from a single sample in a study of RUNX1 and TCR beta rearrangement in T-cell leukemia. TCRdb re-analysed the PCR reads in MiXCR, keeping a single row per CDR3 protein. The table has 150 to 200 distinct CDR3 sequences, 47% seen once. The specimen was blood. These receptors originate from a female donor with T-cell acute lymphoblastic leukemia. The CDR3 runs from the conserved cysteine through the conserved F or W. Fields, in order: clone size, J gene, D gene, V gene, CDR3 DNA, CDR3 protein. D genes are given only for firm matches. The listing skips clone size in some rows; elsewhere it reads once, few, many or a size class.

abundance: hyperexpanded
j_gene: TRBJ1-1
d_gene: -
v_gene: TRBV5-1
CDR3nt: TGCGCCAGCAGCTCCAGGGTCTTCGTCTTAGACACTGAAGCTTTCTTT
CDR3aa: CASSSRVFVLDTEAFF

abundance: -
j_gene: TRBJ2-1
d_gene: TRBD1
v_gene: TRBV7-2
CDR3nt: TGTGCCAGCAGCTTAACGGTGGGACAGCTGCTCTACGATGAGCAGTTCTTC
CDR3aa: CASSLTVGQLLYDEQFF

abundance: few
j_gene: TRBJ2-1
d_gene: TRBD1
v_gene: TRBV7-2
CDR3nt: TGTGCCAGCAGCTTAACGGTGGGACAGCTGCTCTACAATGAGCAGTTCTTC
CDR3aa: CASSLTVGQLLYNEQFF

abundance: hyperexpanded
j_gene: TRBJ1-2
d_gene: -
v_gene: TRBV28
CDR3nt: TGTGCCAGCAGTTACACCGGGGGGTTCTATGGCTACACCTTC
CDR3aa: CASSYTGGFYGYTF

abundance: large
j_gene: TRBJ2-1
d_gene: -
v_gene: TRBV7-9
CDR3nt: TGTGCCAGCAGAATGTACAATGAGCAGTTCTTC
CDR3aa: CASRMYNEQFF

abundance: -
j_gene: TRBJ1-1
d_gene: -
v_gene: TRBV19
CDR3nt: TGTGCCAGTAGTAACCAGGGTCATATCACTGAAGCTTTCTTT
CDR3aa: CASSNQGHITEAFF

abundance: hyperexpanded
j_gene: TRBJ1-1
d_gene: -
v_gene: TRBV28
CDR3nt: TGTGCCAGCAGTTCTAAGGACTGGGCATCCGAAGCTTTCTTT
CDR3aa: CASSSKDWASEAFF

abundance: -
j_gene: TRBJ1-5
d_gene: -
v_gene: TRBV10-3
CDR3nt: TGTGCCATCAGTGCTAACAGGGAAGCACAGCCCCAGCATTTT
CDR3aa: CAISANREAQPQHF

abundance: large
j_gene: TRBJ2-3
d_gene: -
v_gene: TRBV20-1
CDR3nt: TGCAGTGCTAGGAGCAACACAGATACGCAGTATTTT
CDR3aa: CSARSNTDTQYF

abundance: -
j_gene: TRBJ2-2
d_gene: TRBD1
v_gene: TRBV10-3
CDR3nt: TGTGCCACGCAAGGGACAGTCATACCGAACACCGGGGAGCTGTTTTTT
CDR3aa: CATQGTVIPNTGELFF

abundance: -
j_gene: TRBJ1-1
d_gene: -
v_gene: TRBV20-1
CDR3nt: TGCAGTGCTAGAGATTACCAGGGTCGAAACACTGAAGCTTTCTTT
CDR3aa: CSARDYQGRNTEAFF

abundance: -
j_gene: TRBJ2-7
d_gene: TRBD2
v_gene: TRBV20-1
CDR3nt: TGCAGTGCTAGGACTAGCGGATCCTACGAGCAGTACTTC
CDR3aa: CSARTSGSYEQYF

abundance: once
j_gene: TRBJ1-1
d_gene: -
v_gene: TRBV19
CDR3nt: TGTGCCAGTAGGGGGGGCCGGAACACTGAAGCTTTCTTT
CDR3aa: CASRGGRNTEAFF

abundance: few
j_gene: TRBJ1-5
d_gene: -
v_gene: TRBV6-2/TRBV6-3
CDR3nt: TGTGCCAGCAGTTTCCTTCCGGCAGGAGAAGATCAGCCCCAGCATTTT
CDR3aa: CASSFLPAGEDQPQHF

abundance: -
j_gene: TRBJ2-1
d_gene: -
v_gene: TRBV20-1
CDR3nt: TGCAGTGCTGGAGATCCAATTTTCAATGAGCAGTTCTTC
CDR3aa: CSAGDPIFNEQFF

abundance: once
j_gene: TRBJ1-2
d_gene: TRBD1
v_gene: TRBV5-6
CDR3nt: TGTGCCAGCAGCTTTACCAGCGGACAGGGCCCCTATGGCTACACCTTC
CDR3aa: CASSFTSGQGPYGYTF

abundance: -
j_gene: TRBJ2-7
d_gene: TRBD1
v_gene: TRBV19
CDR3nt: TGTGCCGATAGTGTGACAGGGGGCTCCTACGAGCAGTACTTC
CDR3aa: CADSVTGGSYEQYF

abundance: -
j_gene: TRBJ1-1
d_gene: -
v_gene: TRBV11-3
CDR3nt: TGTGCCAGCAGTCTAGTTGTAGTATCTGAAGCTTTCTTT
CDR3aa: CASSLVVVSEAFF

abundance: -
j_gene: TRBJ1-6
d_gene: -
v_gene: TRBV19
CDR3nt: TGTGCCAGTAGTACAGGGGAACATTCACCCCTCCACTTT
CDR3aa: CASSTGEHSPLHF

abundance: -
j_gene: TRBJ1-1
d_gene: -
v_gene: TRBV4-1
CDR3nt: TGCGCCAGCTCCCTGGGAGCCCCTGAAGCTTTCTTT
CDR3aa: CASSLGAPEAFF

abundance: large
j_gene: TRBJ2-3
d_gene: -
v_gene: TRBV4-2
CDR3nt: TGTGCCAGCAGCCAAGATTGGAACCGGGGGGCTGATACGCAGTATTTT
CDR3aa: CASSQDWNRGADTQYF

abundance: few
j_gene: TRBJ2-1
d_gene: TRBD2
v_gene: TRBV2
CDR3nt: TGTGCCAGCAGTGAGCGGGGGTTCTCCTACAATGAGCAGTTCTTC
CDR3aa: CASSERGFSYNEQFF

abundance: large
j_gene: TRBJ2-6
d_gene: -
v_gene: TRBV3-1
CDR3nt: TGTGCCAGCAGCACCTCCTCTGGGGCCAACGTCCTGACTTTC
CDR3aa: CASSTSSGANVLTF

abundance: once
j_gene: TRBJ1-1
d_gene: TRBD1
v_gene: TRBV20-1
CDR3nt: TGCAGTTCACGCACCGGGACAGAAGGACGAGAAGCTTTCTTT
CDR3aa: CSSRTGTEGREAFF

abundance: -
j_gene: TRBJ1-6
d_gene: TRBD1
v_gene: TRBV11-2
CDR3nt: TGTGCCAGCAGCTTAGTAGGGGACAGTTCACCCCTCCACTTT
CDR3aa: CASSLVGDSSPLHF

abundance: -
j_gene: TRBJ1-1
d_gene: -
v_gene: TRBV11-2
CDR3nt: TGTGCCAGCAACCAGGGAGGGACTGAAGCTTTCTTT
CDR3aa: CASNQGGTEAFF

abundance: hyperexpanded
j_gene: TRBJ2-7
d_gene: TRBD2
v_gene: TRBV20-1
CDR3nt: TGCAGTGCTAAACTTCCCGAGCGGGGGGAAGTCGAGCAGTACTTC
CDR3aa: CSAKLPERGEVEQYF

abundance: large
j_gene: TRBJ2-7
d_gene: -
v_gene: TRBV28
CDR3nt: TGTGCCAGCAGCCTCAGGGGAGGCTACGAGCAGTACTTC
CDR3aa: CASSLRGGYEQYF

abundance: hyperexpanded
j_gene: TRBJ1-2
d_gene: -
v_gene: TRBV20-1
CDR3nt: TGCAGTGCTAGAACAGATCGAGGCTACACCTTC
CDR3aa: CSARTDRGYTF

abundance: few
j_gene: TRBJ1-1
d_gene: -
v_gene: TRBV11-2
CDR3nt: TGTGCCAGCAGCTTCCCTAGACATCCTGAAGCTTTCTTT
CDR3aa: CASSFPRHPEAFF

abundance: few
j_gene: TRBJ2-1
d_gene: -
v_gene: TRBV16
CDR3nt: TGTGCCAGCTCCGGCGGGTTATGGTATGAGCAGTTCTTC
CDR3aa: CASSGGLWYEQFF

abundance: -
j_gene: TRBJ1-1
d_gene: TRBD1
v_gene: TRBV12-3/TRBV12-4
CDR3nt: TGTGCCAGCAGCCTTACAGGGGGCCCTGAAGCTTTCTTT
CDR3aa: CASSLTGGPEAFF

abundance: large
j_gene: TRBJ1-5
d_gene: -
v_gene: TRBV6-5
CDR3nt: TGTGCCAGCTCTAGTCTGGGACCCCTTCAGCCCCAGCATTTT
CDR3aa: CASSSLGPLQPQHF

abundance: -
j_gene: TRBJ1-2
d_gene: -
v_gene: TRBV6-1
CDR3nt: TGTGCCAGCAGTGCACTGGAAATTGGCTACACCTTC
CDR3aa: CASSALEIGYTF

abundance: large
j_gene: TRBJ1-2
d_gene: -
v_gene: TRBV6-2/TRBV6-3
CDR3nt: TGTGCCAGCGGGGACTATGGCTACACCTTC
CDR3aa: CASGDYGYTF

abundance: -
j_gene: TRBJ1-1
d_gene: TRBD1
v_gene: TRBV20-1
CDR3nt: TGCAGTGCCAGACAGGGTGACACTGAAGCTTTCTTT
CDR3aa: CSARQGDTEAFF

abundance: large
j_gene: TRBJ1-3
d_gene: -
v_gene: TRBV5-5
CDR3nt: TGTGCCAGCAGCTTGATCGCAGGGAACCCCTCTGGAAACACCATATATTTT
CDR3aa: CASSLIAGNPSGNTIYF

abundance: few
j_gene: TRBJ2-2
d_gene: -
v_gene: TRBV11-2
CDR3nt: TGTGCCAGCACCACTCTCCGGGGCAGGACGAACACCGGGGAGCTGTTTTTT
CDR3aa: CASTTLRGRTNTGELFF

abundance: large
j_gene: TRBJ1-6
d_gene: TRBD1
v_gene: TRBV12-3/TRBV12-4
CDR3nt: TGTGCCAGCAGCACGCAGACAGGGTTTTTTAATTCACCCCTCCACTTT
CDR3aa: CASSTQTGFFNSPLHF

abundance: large
j_gene: TRBJ1-1
d_gene: TRBD1
v_gene: TRBV9
CDR3nt: TGTGCCAGCAGCGAGACTACAGGGGGAACTGAAGCTTTCTTT
CDR3aa: CASSETTGGTEAFF

abundance: -
j_gene: TRBJ1-1
d_gene: -
v_gene: TRBV20-1
CDR3nt: TGCAGTGCTTACGTGAACACTGAAGCTTTCTTT
CDR3aa: CSAYVNTEAFF

abundance: -
j_gene: TRBJ2-7
d_gene: -
v_gene: TRBV4-1
CDR3nt: TGCGCCAGCAGCCAACTTCAGGGAAGCTCCTACGAGCAGTACTTC
CDR3aa: CASSQLQGSSYEQYF

abundance: few
j_gene: TRBJ2-5
d_gene: -
v_gene: TRBV21-1
CDR3nt: TGTGCCAGCAGCAAAGGGGACCCAAGCGGGGAGACCCAGTACTTC
CDR3aa: CASSKGDPSGETQYF

abundance: large
j_gene: TRBJ1-4
d_gene: -
v_gene: TRBV28
CDR3nt: TGTGCCAGCAGCCTAAATACAGGGCCCATTAATGAAAAACTGTTTTTT
CDR3aa: CASSLNTGPINEKLFF

abundance: -
j_gene: TRBJ1-5
d_gene: TRBD1
v_gene: TRBV20-1
CDR3nt: TGCAGTGCTAGGGGGGCCCCGGGGCAGGGGGCACTTCAGCCCCAGCATTTT
CDR3aa: CSARGAPGQGALQPQHF

abundance: -
j_gene: TRBJ1-1
d_gene: TRBD1
v_gene: TRBV19
CDR3nt: TGTGCCAGTAGTATTGGCAGGGGGCTGGTGAACACTGAAGCTTTCTTT
CDR3aa: CASSIGRGLVNTEAFF

abundance: -
j_gene: TRBJ1-1
d_gene: TRBD1
v_gene: TRBV11-3
CDR3nt: TGTGCCAGCAGCTTTTCGGGACAGGGGCTCACTGAAGCTTTCTTT
CDR3aa: CASSFSGQGLTEAFF

abundance: large
j_gene: TRBJ1-1
d_gene: -
v_gene: TRBV6-1
CDR3nt: TGTGCCAGCAGTGTTCAGGGAGGGGACACTGAAGCTTTCTTT
CDR3aa: CASSVQGGDTEAFF

abundance: hyperexpanded
j_gene: TRBJ1-4
d_gene: -
v_gene: TRBV7-2
CDR3nt: TGTGCCAGCAGCCCAGGCGCAGGTGGGGGAGAAAAACTGTTTTTT
CDR3aa: CASSPGAGGGEKLFF

abundance: -
j_gene: TRBJ2-2
d_gene: -
v_gene: TRBV12-3/TRBV12-4
CDR3nt: TGTGCCAGCAGTCCAAGGGGGATGGCGACCGGGGAGCTGTTTTTT
CDR3aa: CASSPRGMATGELFF

abundance: -
j_gene: TRBJ2-1
d_gene: -
v_gene: TRBV11-3
CDR3nt: TGTGCCAGCAGCTCCGGCAGGGCATTCAGTGAGCAGTTCTTC
CDR3aa: CASSSGRAFSEQFF

abundance: hyperexpanded
j_gene: TRBJ2-2
d_gene: -
v_gene: TRBV11-3
CDR3nt: TGTGCCAGCAGCTTAGGTGACAGGCACAATTGGGAGCTGTTTTTT
CDR3aa: CASSLGDRHNWELFF

abundance: few
j_gene: TRBJ2-3
d_gene: TRBD2
v_gene: TRBV4-3
CDR3nt: TGCGCCAGCAGCCAAGAAAGTCTAGCGGGGGACCACACAGATACGCAGTATTTT
CDR3aa: CASSQESLAGDHTDTQYF

abundance: -
j_gene: TRBJ1-1
d_gene: -
v_gene: TRBV11-3
CDR3nt: TGTGCCAGCGGCCCTTCGGGAAGACCGGCTTTCTTT
CDR3aa: CASGPSGRPAFF